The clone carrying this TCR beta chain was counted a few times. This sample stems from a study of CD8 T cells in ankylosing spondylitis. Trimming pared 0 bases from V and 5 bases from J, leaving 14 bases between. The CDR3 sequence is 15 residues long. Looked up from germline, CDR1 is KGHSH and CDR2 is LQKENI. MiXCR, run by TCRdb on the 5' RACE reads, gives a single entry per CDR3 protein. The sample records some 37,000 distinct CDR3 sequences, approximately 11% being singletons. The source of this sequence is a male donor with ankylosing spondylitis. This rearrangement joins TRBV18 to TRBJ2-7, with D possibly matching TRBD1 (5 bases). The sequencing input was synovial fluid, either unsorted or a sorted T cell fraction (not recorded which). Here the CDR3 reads CASSPPVRASNEQYF. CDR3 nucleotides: TGTGCCAGCTCACCACCGGTCAGGGCATCGAACGAGCAGTACTTC.